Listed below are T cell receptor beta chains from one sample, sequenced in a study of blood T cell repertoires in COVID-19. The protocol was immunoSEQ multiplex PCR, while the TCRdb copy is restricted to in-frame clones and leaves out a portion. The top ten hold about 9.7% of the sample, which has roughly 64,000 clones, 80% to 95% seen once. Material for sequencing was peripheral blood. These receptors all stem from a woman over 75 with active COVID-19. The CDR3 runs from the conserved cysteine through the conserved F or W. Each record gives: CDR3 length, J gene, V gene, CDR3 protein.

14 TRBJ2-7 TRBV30 CAWSAGLEYYEQYF
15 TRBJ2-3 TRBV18 CASSPLTSSTDTQYF
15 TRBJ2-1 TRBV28 CASSLGLAGLSEQFF
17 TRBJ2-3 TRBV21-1 CASSKARKTSHTDTQYF
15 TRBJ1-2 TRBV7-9 CASSSDRGLSYGYTF
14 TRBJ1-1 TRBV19 CASSLGQANTEAFF
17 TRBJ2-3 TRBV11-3 CASSLATSGGATDTQYF
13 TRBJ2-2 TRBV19 CASSINPAGELFF
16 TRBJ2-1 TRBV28 CASNSRLAGVHNEQFF
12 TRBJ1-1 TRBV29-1 CSGSSANTEAFF
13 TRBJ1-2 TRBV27 CASSSAVGYGYTF
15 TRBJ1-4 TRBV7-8 CVSGGQQVFNEKLFF
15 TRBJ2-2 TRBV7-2 CASSLVPGWTGELFF
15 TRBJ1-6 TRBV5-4 CASSRGQGLSSPLHF
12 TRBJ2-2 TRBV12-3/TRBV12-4 CASTTGIRELFF
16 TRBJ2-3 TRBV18 CASSRPGLASADTQYF
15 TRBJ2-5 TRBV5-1 CASSSTSGGAETQYF
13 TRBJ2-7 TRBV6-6 CASRLADSYEQYF
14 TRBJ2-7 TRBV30 CAWNRQGDWREQYF
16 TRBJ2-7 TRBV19 CASSPLGASGGYEQYF
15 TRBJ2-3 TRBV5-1 CASSLQGTSTDTQYF
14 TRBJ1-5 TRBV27 CASSSQGVSQPQHF
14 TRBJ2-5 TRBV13 CASSSAPAGETQYF
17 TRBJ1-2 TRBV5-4 CASSSDGGRGTNYGYTF
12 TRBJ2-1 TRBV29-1 CSVDGGSNEQFF
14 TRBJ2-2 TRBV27 CASARLGNTGELFF
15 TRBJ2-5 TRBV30 CASGGPGGPWETQYF
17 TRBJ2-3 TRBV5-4 CASSLAGVAGGRDTQYF
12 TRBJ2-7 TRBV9 CASSGARYEQYF
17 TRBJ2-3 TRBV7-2 CASSLGGSGIGTDTQYF
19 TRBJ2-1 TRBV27 CASSLEGRGGKREYNEQFF
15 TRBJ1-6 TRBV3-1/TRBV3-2 CASSQYERGNSPLHF
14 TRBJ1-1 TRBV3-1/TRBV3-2 CASSPPGEGTEAFF
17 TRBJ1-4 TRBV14 CASSHKTGMVTNEKLFF
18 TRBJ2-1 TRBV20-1 CSASVGTSGGGSYNEQFF
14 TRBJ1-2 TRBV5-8 CASSFGTAFYGYTF
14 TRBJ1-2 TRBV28 CASSPSPGNYGYTF
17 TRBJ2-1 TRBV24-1 CATSDPPSGSSYNEQFF
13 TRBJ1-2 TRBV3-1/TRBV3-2 CASSQVPGGGYTF
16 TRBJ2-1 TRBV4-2 CASSQAAGTEYNEQFF
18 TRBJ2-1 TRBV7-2 CASSLVYSVGQGYNEQFF
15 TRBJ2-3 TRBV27 CASSVAGGHANTQYF
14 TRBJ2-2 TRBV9 CASSGTGLTGELFF
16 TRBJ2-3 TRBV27 CASSSGQGPGTDTQYF
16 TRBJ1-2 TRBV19 CASSAPDRGSFLGYTF
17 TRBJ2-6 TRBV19 CASSIEAASSGANVLTF
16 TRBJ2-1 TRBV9 CASSPGGQGSHNEQFF
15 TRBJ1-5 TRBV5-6 CASSETGRSNQPQHF